The next 25 T cell receptor beta chains were all read from a single sample in a study of shared clonotypes between healthy human individuals (dated by TCRdb to between 2020 and 2021). The library was built by means of the immunoSEQ multiplex PCR assay. Imported from immuneACCESS, the table was reduced by TCRdb to in-frame sequences with V and J called. These copies leave out some clones; in studies compared against another copy, an unresolved V gene accounts for under half, and the cause of the remainder is not known. This sample has 550,000 to 800,000 clones in its table, and approximately 79% of those were observed once. The ten most abundant clones make up approximately 1.8% of the sample. The sample consisted of memory CD4+ T cells sorted from blood. This specimen's cell subset or site label, interpreted: CD45RA-negative fraction. These receptors all come from a woman between 25 and 40 years old in good health.

The chain carries TRBV11-1 and TRBJ2-1, with 9 bases matching TRBD2. V lost 4 bases to trimming and J lost 2 bases; unmatched junction nucleotides: 6. From germline, CDR1 is SGHAT and CDR2 FQDESV (reference sequence). CDR3 length: 16 amino acids. The CDR3 DNA is TGTGCCAGCAGCTCAACTAGCGGGTCTGCCTACAATGAGCAGTTCTTC. Translated: CASSSTSGSAYNEQFF. The whole variable domain, remainder taken from reference TRBV11-1 and TRBJ2-1, is EAEVAQSPRYKITEKSQAVAFWCDPISGHATLYWYRQILGQGPELLVQFQDESVVDDSQLPKDRFSAERLKGVDSTLKIQPAELGDSAMYLCASSSTSGSAYNEQFFGPGTRLTVL.

V usage is TRBV4-2 and J usage is TRBJ2-7; 9 bases agree with TRBD1. Germline CDR1 LGHNA, CDR2 YNFKEQ. J gave up 7 bases and V 2 bases, and 12 bases lay outside the gene matches. CDR3 size: 16 residues. The CDR3: CASSQPGQGFEGEQYF. The CDR3, as DNA: TGTGCCAGCAGCCAACCGGGACAGGGTTTTGAGGGTGAGCAGTACTTC.

The gene calls are TRBV19 and TRBJ2-6; TRBD1 agrees at 8 bases. V lost 4 bases to trimming and J lost 2 bases; unmatched junction nucleotides: 1. The germline V gene encodes CDR1 LNHDA and CDR2 SQIVND (reference sequence). The CDR3 loop spans 15 amino acids. Here the CDR3 reads CASSKDRAGANVLTF. The CDR3 region has the DNA TGTGCCAGTAGTAAGGACAGGGCTGGGGCCAACGTCCTGACTTTC.

The rearrangement links TRBV10-2 to TRBJ2-1; 9 bases map to TRBD2. V lost 6 bases and J lost 5; bases outside the gene matches: 14. Germline CDR1 and CDR2: WSHSY and SAAADI. This CDR3 has 17 amino acids. In DNA, the CDR3 is TGCGCCAGCAGCCGTAGCGGGAGCATATCGGCCAACAATGAGCAGTTCTTC. This codes for CASSRSGSISANNEQFF.

This clone was detected only once. The chain is built from TRBV7-9 and TRBJ1-2; D unresolved. This CDR3 has 15 amino acids. Trimming removed 4 bases from V and 2 bases from J, with 14 bases in between. Germline V lookup: CDR1 SEHNR, CDR2 FQNEAQ (reference sequence). This chain's CDR3 is CASSSRRGLNYGYTF. DNA for the CDR3: TGTGCCAGCAGCTCTCGGCGTGGACTAAACTATGGCTACACCTTC.

The chain combines TRBV7-9 with TRBJ1-2; D may be TRBD1 (5 bases). Germline lookup yields CDR1 SEHNR and CDR2 FQNEAQ (reference sequence). V lost 3 bases to trimming and J lost 2 bases, with 7 bases between them. This CDR3 contains 13 residues. The CDR3 DNA is TGTGCCAGCAGCTTTCAGGGAAACTATGGCTACACCTTC. Protein sequence: CASSFQGNYGYTF.

This clone has a handful of counts. CDR3 protein: CASRRQPNQPQHF. The CDR3 DNA reads as TGTGCCAGTAGGCGACAGCCCAATCAGCCCCAGCATTTT. The V gene is TRBV19, the J gene TRBJ1-5; tentative D call: TRBD1 (5 bases). The V gene's germline CDR1 is LNHDA and CDR2 SQIVND (reference sequence). The CDR3 runs 13 residues. V dropped 6 bases and J dropped 3 bases, with 9 bases sitting between them.

The chain links TRBV2 to TRBJ1-4; weak D call: TRBD1 (5 bases). Germline V gene sequence: CDR1 SNHLY, CDR2 FYNNEI. Deletions cut 4 bases from V and 7 bases from J, with 10 bases between. The CDR3 has 13 residues. The CDR3 protein is CASSVRGGEKLFF. CDR3 nucleotide sequence: TGTGCCAGCAGTGTGCGGGGGGGTGAAAAACTGTTTTTT.

For this clone: A much larger clone differs from this one at a single base, so this may be a read error. The chain carries TRBV27 and TRBJ1-1; 9 bases agree with TRBD1. The CDR3 contains 14 residues. CDR1 and CDR2 from the germline V gene are MNHEY and SMNVEV (reference sequence). Trimming removed 6 bases from V and 4 bases from J; junction bases left unmatched: 6. The CDR3: CASSLRDRVTEAFF. CDR3 nucleotides: TGTGCCAGCAGCCTCCGGGACAGGGTCACTGAAGCTTTCTTT.

This rearrangement joins TRBV6-5 to TRBJ2-7, with a weak D call TRBD1 (6 bases). The CDR3 sequence is 13 residues long. The germline gives CDR1 MNHEY, CDR2 SVGAGI. V was pared by 6 bases and J by 6 bases, with 15 bases between. In DNA, the CDR3 is TGTGCCAGCAGCACGACAGGAACGGGCGAGCAGTACTTC. Its translation: CASSTTGTGEQYF.

CDR3 in amino acids: CAWSVAVNEKLFF. The CDR3 bases are TGTGCCTGGAGTGTGGCAGTCAATGAAAAACTGTTTTTT. V gene TRBV30 combines with J gene TRBJ1-4; D not certain. Germline values: CDR1 GTSNPN, CDR2 SVGIG (reference sequence). V was clipped by 0 bases and J by 5 bases, with 7 bases between them. The CDR3 contains 13 residues.

The chain carries TRBV29-1 and TRBJ1-2, with D perhaps matching TRBD1 (5 bases). The CDR3 length is 13 residues. V lost 8 bases, J lost 0 bases, and 13 bases lay in between. Germline V lookup: CDR1 SQVTM, CDR2 ANQGSEA. Here the CDR3 DNA reads TGCAGCATCACTCAGGGTACTAACTATGGCTACACCTTC. It codes for CSITQGTNYGYTF.

As to this clone: Other DNA sequences in the same sample also yield this CDR3. The J gene is TRBJ2-7, the V gene TRBV7-2, with 7 bases aligning to TRBD1. V lost 6 bases to trimming and J lost 0 bases; unmatched junction nucleotides: 8. This CDR3 is built from 15 residues. CDR1 is SGHTA and CDR2 is FQGNSA in the germline V gene. DNA for the CDR3: TGTGCCAGCAGTGCGAGGACAGGAAGCTCCTACGAGCAGTACTTC. Translating gives CASSARTGSSYEQYF.

The chain has TRBV27 and TRBJ1-2; TRBD1 agrees at 7 bases. V was clipped by 5 bases and J by 4 bases; unmatched bases: 7. Germline values: CDR1 MNHEY, CDR2 SMNVEV (reference sequence). The CDR3 runs 14 residues. CDR3 in DNA: TGTGCCAGCAGTCCCAGGGGGGGGCCCTATGGCTACACCTTC. It translates to CASSPRGGPYGYTF.

Turning to this clone: Since a far larger clone is one base different, this is likely a read error. The chain's CDR3 is CSVDHPNYGYTF. The CDR3 bases are TGCAGCGTTGACCATCCAAACTATGGCTACACCTTC. The chain carries TRBV29-1 and TRBJ1-2, with D uncertain. Trimming stripped 3 bases from V and 2 bases from J, with 7 bases between. CDR3 size: 12 residues. Germline V gene data show CDR1 as SQVTM and CDR2 as ANQGSEA.

V is TRBV5-4 and J is TRBJ2-7; D is unclear. The CDR3 has 12 amino acids. The ends were cut back, 4 bases at V and 7 bases at J, with 12 bases in the middle. Germline assignment: CDR1 SGHNT and CDR2 YYREEE (reference sequence). The CDR3 DNA reads TGTGCCAGCAGCCTTGGATTAGAAGAGCAGTACTTC. Translated, it gives CASSLGLEEQYF.

The V call is TRBV5-1, the J call TRBJ2-7; D is uncertain. The CDR3 has 14 amino acids. V shed 1 base and J shed 0 bases, with 8 bases lying between them. Germline CDR1 and CDR2: SGHRS and YFSETQ. The CDR3 here is CASSLSDTSYEQYF. Here the CDR3 DNA reads TGCGCCAGCAGCTTGTCAGATACCTCCTACGAGCAGTACTTC.

Comment on this clone: In the same sample, other DNA sequences code for this CDR3. The J gene is TRBJ1-1, the V gene TRBV6-1; D ambiguous. CDR1 and CDR2 from the germline V gene are MNHNS and SASEGT. Trimming took off 5 bases at V and 0 bases at J, with 4 bases between the two ends. The CDR3 length is 12 residues. The CDR3 region has the DNA TGTGCCAGCAGTCTGGTGAACACTGAAGCTTTCTTT. This sequence encodes CASSLVNTEAFF.

CDR3 DNA: TGCGCCAGCAGCCCAGCGGGACAAGGGGGTCGAACCTACGAGCAGTACTTC. This sequence encodes CASSPAGQGGRTYEQYF. The rearrangement links TRBV4-1 to TRBJ2-7; the D gene is possibly TRBD2 (7 bases). Between the trimmed V and J ends, which lost 4 bases and 2 bases, there was a span of 21 bases. This CDR3 has 17 residues. Germline V lookup: CDR1 MGHRA, CDR2 YSYEKL.

This chain uses TRBV6-1 with TRBJ2-3; a weak D match, TRBD2 (5 bases). Trimming pared 8 bases from V and 6 bases from J, leaving 9 bases between. There are 11 residues in the CDR3. CDR1 and CDR2 from the germline V gene are MNHNS and SASEGT. CDR3 sequence: CASRRGDTQYF. CDR3 DNA sequence: TGTGCCAGCCGCCGCGGGGATACGCAGTATTTT.

The gene calls are TRBV7-2 and TRBJ2-1; the D gene could be TRBD1 or TRBD2 (6 bases each). The CDR3 runs 11 residues. Germline V CDR1 and CDR2: SGHTA, FQGNSA. Between the trimmed V and J ends, which lost 1 base and 12 bases, there was a span of 7 bases. This CDR3 is CASSLEGGQFF. The CDR3 DNA sequence: TGTGCCAGCAGCTTAGAGGGGGGGCAGTTCTTC.

The V and J genes are TRBV9 and TRBJ2-5; TRBD2 matches at 7 bases. The closer fit of TRBJ2-7 to the DNA end suggests the J call may be wrong. Germline V gene lookup returns CDR1 SGDLS and CDR2 YYNGEE. CDR3 size: 16 residues. This CDR3 is CASSVATSATTYEQYF. The CDR3 DNA is TGTGCCAGCAGCGTAGCTACTAGCGCCACAACCTACGAGCAGTACTTC.

The chain couples TRBV7-6 to TRBJ2-3, with 7 bases aligning to TRBD1. V lost 5 bases, J lost 0 bases, and 5 bases stayed unmatched. Germline CDR1 and CDR2: SGHVS and FNYEAQ. CDR3 length: 15 residues. The CDR3 coding sequence is TGTGCCAGCAGCCACAACAGGGGAAGCACAGATACGCAGTATTTT. This gives the protein CASSHNRGSTDTQYF.

The CDR3 region has the DNA TGTGCCAGCAGTTTAGCATCGGGAAGTGGAGATACGCAGTATTTT. Translation gives CASSLASGSGDTQYF. This chain uses TRBV28 with TRBJ2-3; D is possibly TRBD2 (5 bases). Germline CDR1 MDHEN, CDR2 SYDVKM. Trimming took 2 bases from V and 5 from J, leaving 14 bases between them. The CDR3 sequence is 15 residues long.

This clone has just a few counts. V usage is TRBV6-5 and J usage is TRBJ2-7; D ambiguous. V lost 6 bases and J lost 5, with 11 bases in between. The CDR3 is 12 residues long. CDR1 is MNHEY, CDR2 SVGAGI, per germline. The CDR3 reads CASSHKPDEQYF. The CDR3 DNA sequence: TGTGCCAGCAGCCACAAACCTGACGAGCAGTACTTC.